This T cell receptor beta chain was documented in a study of Graves' ophthalmopathy and Graves' hyperthyroidism. Study findings and constraints: For predicting ophthalmopathy progression, the model had roughly 70% sensitivity and approximately 72% specificity.

Amplified TCR beta CDR3 regions were obtained using RNA transcripts as template. Scientists carried out first-round RT-PCR using HTBI primers and then a second-round multiplex PCR. TCRdb redid the calling of the multiplex PCR reads with MiXCR, one entry per CDR3 protein. This table has around 470,000 distinct CDR3 sequences, approximately 14% appearing once. Having ophthalmopathy, the donors showed moderate-to-severe activity, CAS ≥3 and NOSPECS ≥4, with disease lasting under 3 months. About this clonotype: As yet, its antigen is unknown.

Germline V gene data show CDR1 as SGHKS and CDR2 as YYEKEE (reference sequence). Trimming at V came to 4 bases and at J to 7 bases, leaving 7 bases not matched to a gene. The CDR3 has 14 residues. The V and J genes are TRBV5-5 and TRBJ2-2, with 7 bases fitting TRBD1. The TCR originated in a woman in her 30s with Graves' ophthalmopathy. The sample consisted of blood. The CDR3: CASSITGAGGELFF. The CDR3 bases are TGTGCCAGCAGCATTACAGGGGCGGGCGGGGAGCTGTTTTTT.